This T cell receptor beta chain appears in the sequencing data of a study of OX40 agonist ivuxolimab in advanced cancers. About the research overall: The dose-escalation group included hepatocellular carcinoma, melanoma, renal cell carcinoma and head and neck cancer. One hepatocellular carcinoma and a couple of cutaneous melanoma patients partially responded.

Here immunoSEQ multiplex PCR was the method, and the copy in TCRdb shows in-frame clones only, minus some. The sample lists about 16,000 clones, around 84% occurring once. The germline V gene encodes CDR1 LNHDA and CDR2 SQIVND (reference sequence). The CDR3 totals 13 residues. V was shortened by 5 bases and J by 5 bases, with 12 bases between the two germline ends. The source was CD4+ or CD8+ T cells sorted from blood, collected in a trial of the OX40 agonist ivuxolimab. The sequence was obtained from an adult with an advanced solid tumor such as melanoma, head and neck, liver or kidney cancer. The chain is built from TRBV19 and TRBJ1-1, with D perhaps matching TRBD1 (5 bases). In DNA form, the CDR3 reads TGTGCCAGTAGTGGAGCCGGGGGGACTGAAGCTTTCTTT. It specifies CASSGAGGTEAFF.